The clone carrying this TCR beta chain was recorded at least ten times. This sample was taken from a study of blood T cells in healthy people across ages. A second PCR of 7 to 11 cycles used a sample-barcoded 5' primer and a J-beta primer mix. One entry per CDR3 protein, called by TCRdb with MiXCR from the 5' RACE reads. Of approximately 1.5 million distinct CDR3 sequences listed, roughly 43% were seen once; the top ten hold approximately 4%. With 6 bases clipped from V and 0 bases from J, the junction kept 0 bases outside the gene matches. The CDR3 loop spans 13 amino acids. CDR1 is SGHTA and CDR2 is FQGTGA in the germline V gene.

The sequence was collected from a woman aged 18-30 years in good health. The chain combines TRBV7-3 with TRBJ2-3; TRBD2 agrees at 7 bases. Specimen: blood. In nucleotides, the CDR3 is TGTGCCAGCAGTAGCGGGAGCACAGATACGCAGTATTTT. The encoded protein is CASSSGSTDTQYF.